These T cell receptor beta chains were read from a single sample in a study of breast tumors, draining lymph nodes, adjacent tissues. MiXCR, applied by TCRdb to the multiplex PCR reads, yields one record per CDR3 protein. The sample lists approximately 88,000 distinct CDR3 sequences; 25% to 35% were seen once. Input material: axillary lymph node tissue. All receptors come from a female donor with breast cancer. Some clones in this sample may be carry-over from other donors' samples. The CDR3 runs from the conserved cysteine through the conserved F or W. A D gene is named only where the DNA matches it firmly. Clone sizes are given selectively: once, few, many, or a class where the clone is expanded.

abundance,v_gene,j_gene,d_gene,CDR3aa,CDR3nt
.,TRBV25-1,TRBJ1-3,.,CASSELGVTTYF,TGTGCCAGTAGTGAATTAGGAGTCACCACATATTTT
.,TRBV20-1,TRBJ1-1,.,CSADRGGGLTGAFF,TGCAGTGCGGACAGAGGGGGGGGGTTGACTGGAGCTTTCTTT
many,TRBV7-6,TRBJ2-5,.,CASSLGQGQTQYF,TGTGCCAGCAGCTTAGGGCAGGGGCAGACCCAGTACTTC
.,TRBV5-1,TRBJ1-6,TRBD1,CASSLAGTVDSPLHF,TGCGCCAGCAGCTTGGCCGGGACAGTAGATTCACCCCTCCACTTT
many,TRBV7-6,TRBJ1-2,.,CASSLGPGEYGYTF,TGTGCCAGCAGCTTAGGGCCAGGTGAATATGGCTACACCTTC
.,TRBV20-1,TRBJ1-5,.,CSASGTRTSTDTQHF,TGCAGTGCTTCCGGGACTAGAACTAGCACAGATACGCAGCATTTT
.,TRBV20-1,TRBJ2-7,TRBD1,CSSRDRGPYEQYF,TGCAGTTCCCGGGACAGGGGGCCCTATGAGCAGTATTTC
many,TRBV20-1,TRBJ1-5,TRBD1,CSSARGLGNQPQHF,TGCAGCTCCGCCAGGGGGTTGGGTAATCAGCCCCAGCATTTT
few,TRBV12-3/TRBV12-4,TRBJ1-1,TRBD1,CASKRGQPNTEAFF,TGTGCCAGCAAGAGGGGGCAGCCGAACACTGAAGCTTTCTTT
.,TRBV7-2,TRBJ2-3,.,CASSPTGGQSSTDTQYF,TGTGCCAGCAGTCCCACGGGGGGACAGTCCAGCACAGATACGCAGTATTTT
many,TRBV20-1,TRBJ2-7,.,CSANVEQYF,TGCAGTGCCAATGTGGAGCAGTACTTC
many,TRBV2,TRBJ2-7,TRBD2,CASTGTSGAAYEQYF,TGTGCCAGCACGGGGACTAGCGGAGCCGCCTACGAGCAGTACTTC
many,TRBV19,TRBJ2-1,.,CASTQGPDEQFF,TGTGCCAGTACCCAGGGTCCCGATGAGCAGTTCTTC
.,TRBV6-2/TRBV6-3,TRBJ2-5,.,CASPRGLFPQRPTPPQLETQYF,TGTGCCAGCCCACGGGGACTGTTCCCCCAGCGGCCAACCCCACCACAATTAGAGACCCAGTACTTC
many,TRBV5-1,TRBJ2-3,TRBD2,CASSLERETDTQYF,TGCGCCAGCAGCTTGGAGCGGGAGACAGATACGCAGTATTTT
many,TRBV7-9,TRBJ2-5,.,CASSSPGGETQYF,TGTGCCAGCAGCTCTCCCGGGGGAGAGACCCAGTACTTC
.,TRBV7-9,TRBJ2-2,.,CASSSTGGPGELFF,TGTGCCAGCAGTTCCACCGGGGGGCCCGGGGAGCTGTTTTTT
many,TRBV10-2,TRBJ1-5,.,CASSVGNQPQHF,TGCGCCAGCAGTGTGGGCAATCAGCCCCAGCATTTT
many,TRBV6-2/TRBV6-3,TRBJ2-5,.,CASSYVPAQETQYF,TGTGCCAGCAGTTATGTGCCAGCCCAAGAGACCCAGTACTTC
.,TRBV5-1,TRBJ2-7,.,CASSPGDGSGYEQYF,TGCGCCAGCAGCCCCGGCGATGGTAGCGGCTACGAGCAGTACTTC
many,TRBV7-2,TRBJ2-5,.,CASSLTWLAGETQYF,TGTGCCAGCAGCTTAACTTGGCTGGCGGGGGAGACCCAGTACTTC
many,TRBV10-3,TRBJ1-2,TRBD1,CAIRRDRWEYGYTF,TGTGCCATCAGGCGGGACAGGTGGGAATATGGCTACACCTTC
many,TRBV6-1,TRBJ2-5,TRBD1,CASQEDREETQYF,TGTGCCAGCCAAGAGGACAGGGAGGAGACCCAGTACTTC
many,TRBV20-1,TRBJ2-1,TRBD2,CSARDPTSGTRGEQFF,TGCAGTGCTAGAGATCCGACTAGCGGGACCCGTGGCGAGCAGTTCTTC
many,TRBV5-8,TRBJ2-7,.,CASSPDREGEQYF,TGTGCCAGCAGCCCGGACAGGGAGGGCGAGCAGTACTTC
many,TRBV6-2/TRBV6-3,TRBJ2-7,.,CASRSLGHFYEQYF,TGTGCCAGCAGAAGTCTTGGACACTTCTACGAGCAGTACTTC
.,TRBV4-1,TRBJ2-2,.,CASSQGGTGELFF,TGCGCCAGCAGCCAAGGGGGCACCGGGGAGCTGTTTTTT
many,TRBV19,TRBJ2-3,TRBD1,CASIDRGSDTQYF,TGTGCCAGTATAGACAGGGGATCCGATACGCAGTATTTT
many,TRBV11-3,TRBJ2-2,TRBD2,CASRWSGSTGGELFF,TGTGCCAGCAGATGGAGCGGGAGTACCGGGGGGGAGCTGTTTTTT
many,TRBV6-6,TRBJ1-4,.,CASSWGVVNEKLFF,TGTGCCAGCAGCTGGGGAGTAGTTAATGAAAAACTGTTTTTT
many,TRBV28,TRBJ1-2,TRBD1,CASSFPGQGARGYTF,TGTGCCAGCAGTTTCCCCGGGCAGGGGGCGCGCGGCTACACCTTC
many,TRBV6-6,TRBJ1-2,.,CAGGQPGRVGYTF,TGTGCCGGCGGGCAACCGGGGAGGGTAGGCTACACCTTC
.,TRBV20-1,TRBJ1-6,.,CSASREIDAPLHF,TGCAGTGCTAGCCGGGAAATAGACGCACCCCTCCACTTT
.,TRBV6-4,TRBJ2-5,.,CASSIPLGGETQYF,TGTGCCAGCAGTATCCCCTTGGGCGGAGAGACCCAGTACTTC
.,TRBV10-3,TRBJ2-2,.,CAIKSTGLLGELFF,TGTGCCATCAAATCGACAGGACTGCTCGGGGAGCTGTTTTTT
.,TRBV20-1,TRBJ1-1,TRBD1,CSATTGMEMTTEAFF,TGCAGTGCTACGACAGGGATGGAAATGACCACTGAAGCTTTCTTT
many,TRBV5-1,TRBJ1-3,.,CASSLGTGFSGNTIYF,TGCGCCAGCAGCTTGGGTACAGGATTCTCTGGAAACACCATATATTTT
many,TRBV20-1,TRBJ2-3,TRBD2,CSARSLREATDTQYF,TGCAGTGCTAGGAGCTTACGGGAGGCCACAGATACGCAGTATTTT
many,TRBV11-2,TRBJ2-1,.,CASTDFNFRGGVNEQFF,TGTGCCAGCACCGATTTTAATTTTCGAGGAGGGGTCAATGAGCAGTTCTTC
many,TRBV7-2,TRBJ1-3,TRBD1,CASTWTGTYSGNTIYF,TGTGCCAGCACCTGGACAGGGACTTACTCTGGAAACACCATATATTTT
many,TRBV6-1,TRBJ2-5,TRBD2,CASSALAGGETQYF,TGTGCCAGCAGTGCACTAGCGGGAGGAGAGACCCAGTACTTC
many,TRBV18,TRBJ2-2,.,CASSEGTANTGELFF,TGTGCCAGCTCAGAAGGGACGGCGAACACCGGGGAGCTGTTTTTT
few,TRBV20-1,TRBJ1-1,.,CSALGSRTEAFF,TGCAGTGCCCTAGGGTCGAGGACTGAAGCTTTCTTT
many,TRBV4-3,TRBJ1-2,.,CASSQYFRDRDPIHGYTF,TGCGCCAGCAGCCAATACTTCCGGGATAGGGATCCCATCCATGGCTACACCTTC
.,TRBV5-6,TRBJ1-1,.,CASRPSSDLNTEAFF,TGTGCCAGCAGACCTAGCAGTGACTTGAACACTGAAGCTTTCTTT
.,TRBV7-9,TRBJ2-7,.,CASSYGTDYEQYF,TGTGCCAGCAGCTACGGGACGGACTACGAGCAGTACTTC
.,TRBV20-1,TRBJ1-4,TRBD1,CSASRDRINAKLFF,TGCAGTGCTTCCCGGGACAGGATTAATGCAAAACTGTTTTTT
few,TRBV7-9,TRBJ1-1,.,CASRAGRVGEAFF,TGTGCCAGCAGAGCAGGCAGGGTGGGTGAAGCTTTCTTT
.,TRBV25-1,TRBJ2-5,.,CASSESLGSEEAQYF,TGTGCCAGCAGTGAGTCTTTAGGATCCGAAGAGGCCCAGTACTTC
.,TRBV29-1,TRBJ1-1,.,CSGLDRPMNTEAFF,TGCAGCGGTTTAGACAGACCAATGAACACTGAAGCTTTCTTT
.,TRBV24-1,TRBJ2-2,.,CATSPGIWGLHLRFGELFF,.
.,TRBV15,TRBJ1-5,TRBD1,CATTGTGGNQPQHF,TGTGCCACCACCGGGACAGGGGGCAATCAGCCCCAGCATTTT
.,TRBV10-2,TRBJ1-2,.,CASRMGRGTIYGYTF,TGCGCCAGCAGAATGGGACGGGGCACTATCTATGGCTACACCTTC
many,TRBV27,TRBJ2-5,.,CAHGGETQYF,TGTGCCCACGGTGGCGAGACCCAGTACTTC
.,TRBV7-3,TRBJ2-7,.,CASSFGGPYEQYF,TGTGCCAGCAGCTTTGGGGGGCCCTACGAGCAGTACTTC
many,TRBV6-2/TRBV6-3,TRBJ2-7,.,CASAEPGRRHEQYF,TGTGCCAGCGCGGAGCCAGGGCGCCGTCACGAGCAGTACTTC
many,TRBV7-9,TRBJ2-1,.,CASSLPTGNGQFF,TGTGCCAGCAGCTTACCTACTGGGAATGGGCAGTTCTTC
many,TRBV20-1,TRBJ1-2,.,CSPQGPYGYTF,TGCAGTCCCCAGGGCCCCTATGGCTACACCTTC
many,TRBV5-1,TRBJ1-3,.,CASSLTNQGLKNTIYF,TGCGCCAGCAGCTTGACGAATCAGGGGCTTAAAAACACCATATATTTT
.,TRBV5-8,TRBJ1-4,.,CASSRVYSAFGEKLFF,TGTGCCAGCAGCCGGGTCTACAGTGCGTTCGGCGAAAAGCTGTTTTTT